The sequence of this T cell receptor beta chain was determined in a study of T cell responses to AZD1222 COVID-19 vaccine. Germline V gene data show CDR1 as SGHRS and CDR2 as YFSETQ. The CDR3 has 15 amino acids. V lost 4 bases, J lost 3 bases, and 14 bases lay in between. As regards this clone: Its target is unknown.

Study outcomes and limitations: Every sample of the repertoires postdated the peak T cell response. Baseline seropositives among AZD1222 recipients totaled only five or six.

Sequencing used immunoSEQ multiplex PCR; TCRdb keeps in-frame clones, though not all of them. The sample includes fewer than 130,000 clones, roughly 85% seen only once; the top ten take 2% to 3%. The material sequenced was peripheral blood, taken 28 days after the second AZD1222 dose. The sequence came from an adult who received the AZD1222 COVID-19 vaccine. The V and J genes are TRBV5-1 and TRBJ2-1; the D gene could be TRBD1 or TRBD2 (5 bases each). The CDR3 protein is CASSPEDNNYNEQFF. Written as DNA, the CDR3 is TGCGCCAGCAGCCCGGAGGACAACAACTACAATGAGCAGTTCTTC.